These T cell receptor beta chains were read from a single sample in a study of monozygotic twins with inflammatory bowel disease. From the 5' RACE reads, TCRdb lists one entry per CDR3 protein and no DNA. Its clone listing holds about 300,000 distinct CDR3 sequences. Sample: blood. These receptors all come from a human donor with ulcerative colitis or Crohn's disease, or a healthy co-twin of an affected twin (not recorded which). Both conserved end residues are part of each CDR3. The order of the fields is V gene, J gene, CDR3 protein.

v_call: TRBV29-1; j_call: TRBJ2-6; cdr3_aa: CSTPGQGANVLTF
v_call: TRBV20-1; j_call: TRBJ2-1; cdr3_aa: CSATVGLAGVGPYNEQFF
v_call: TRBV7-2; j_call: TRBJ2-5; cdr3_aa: CASSLTFSPRETQYF
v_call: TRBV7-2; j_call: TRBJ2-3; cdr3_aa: CASSSRGRWDTQYF
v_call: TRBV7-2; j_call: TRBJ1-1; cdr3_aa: CASTEPNTEAFF
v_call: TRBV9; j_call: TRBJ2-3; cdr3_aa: CASSVEDELRGDHTDTQYF
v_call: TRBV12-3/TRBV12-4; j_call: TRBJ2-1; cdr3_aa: CASRLTGSWAIEQFF
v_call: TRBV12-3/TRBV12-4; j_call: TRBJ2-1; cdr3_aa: CASSRPGTGNNEQFF
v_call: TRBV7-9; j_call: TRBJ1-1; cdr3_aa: CASSAQTDTEAFF
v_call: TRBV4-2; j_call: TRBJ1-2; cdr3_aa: CASSQDKQGVYGYTF
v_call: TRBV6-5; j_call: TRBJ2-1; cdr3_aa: CASSYFPGTGAYNEQFF
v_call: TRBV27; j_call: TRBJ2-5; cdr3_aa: CASSPGLGEETQYF
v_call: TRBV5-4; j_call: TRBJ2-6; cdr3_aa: CASSLGHPGANVLTF
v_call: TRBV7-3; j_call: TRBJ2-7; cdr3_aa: CASSPREGTPRAYEQYF
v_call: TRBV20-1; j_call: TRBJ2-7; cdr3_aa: CSARDPMGGRIEQYF
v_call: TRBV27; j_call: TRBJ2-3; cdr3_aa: CASSPRGGLSTDTQYF
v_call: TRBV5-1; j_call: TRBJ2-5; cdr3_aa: CASSRTWDGAGETQYF
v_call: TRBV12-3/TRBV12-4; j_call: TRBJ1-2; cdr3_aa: CASSHTQTGGYTF
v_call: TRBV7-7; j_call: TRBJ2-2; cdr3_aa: CASSPRLAGLTGELFF
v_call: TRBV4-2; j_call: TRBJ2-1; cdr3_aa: CASSQEYEQFF
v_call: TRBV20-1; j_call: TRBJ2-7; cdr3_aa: CSARLVERVITYEQYF
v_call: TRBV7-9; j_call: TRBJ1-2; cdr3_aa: CASSPTLNYGYTF
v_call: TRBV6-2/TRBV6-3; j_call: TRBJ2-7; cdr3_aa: CASSRLAGGVYEQYF
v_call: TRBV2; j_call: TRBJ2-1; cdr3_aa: CASRPPVRSYNEQFF
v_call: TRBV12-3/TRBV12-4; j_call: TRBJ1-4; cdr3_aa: CASRGARQIEKLFF
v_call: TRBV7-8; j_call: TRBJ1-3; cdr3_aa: CASSAGGHSRRDTIYF
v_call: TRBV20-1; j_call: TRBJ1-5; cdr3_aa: CSASSATGGALPQHF
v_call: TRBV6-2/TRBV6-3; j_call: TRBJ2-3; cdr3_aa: CASSYGGGPTDTQYF
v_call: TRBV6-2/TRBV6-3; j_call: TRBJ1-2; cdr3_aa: CASSYSLDYGYTF
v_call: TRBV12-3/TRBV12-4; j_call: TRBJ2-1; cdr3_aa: CASSLAGQKSYNEQFF
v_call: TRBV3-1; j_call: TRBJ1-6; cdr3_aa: CASSQRQTNSPLHF
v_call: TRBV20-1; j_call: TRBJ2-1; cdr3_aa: CSATGTSGRSSYNEQFF
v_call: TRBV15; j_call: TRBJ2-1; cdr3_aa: CATTATRGRDNEQFF
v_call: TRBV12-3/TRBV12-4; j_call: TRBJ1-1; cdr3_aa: CASSYERTNTEAFF
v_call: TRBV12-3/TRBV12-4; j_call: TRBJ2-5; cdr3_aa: CASSSLPQGTQYF
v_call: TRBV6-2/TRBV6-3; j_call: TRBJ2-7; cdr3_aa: CASRQTANYEQYF
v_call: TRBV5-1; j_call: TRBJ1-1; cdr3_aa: CASSIGWDTEAFF
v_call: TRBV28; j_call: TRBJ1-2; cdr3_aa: CASRPTGRINYGYTF
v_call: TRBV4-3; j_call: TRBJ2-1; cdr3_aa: CASSQDPIWVISARCCEQFF
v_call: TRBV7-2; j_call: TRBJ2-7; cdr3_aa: CASSLVSHYEQYF
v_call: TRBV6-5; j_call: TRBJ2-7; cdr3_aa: CASSYSTRHPSYEQYF
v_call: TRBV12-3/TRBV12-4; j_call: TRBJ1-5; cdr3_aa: CASSFTRSGQPQHF
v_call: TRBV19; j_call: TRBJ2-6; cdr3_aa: CASSISSGRPGANVLTF
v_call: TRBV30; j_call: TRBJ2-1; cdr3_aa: CAWVLGQGAYNEQFF
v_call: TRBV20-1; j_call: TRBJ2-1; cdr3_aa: CSPTGEGADNEQFF
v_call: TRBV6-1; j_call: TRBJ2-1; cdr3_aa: CASRERGEQFF
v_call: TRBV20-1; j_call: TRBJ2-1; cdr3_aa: CSASPSYNEQFF
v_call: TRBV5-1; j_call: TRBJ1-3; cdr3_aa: CASSAGTGNTIYF
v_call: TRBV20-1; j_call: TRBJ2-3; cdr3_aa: CSARDSASTDTQYF
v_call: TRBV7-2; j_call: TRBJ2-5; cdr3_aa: CASSSDRVETQYF
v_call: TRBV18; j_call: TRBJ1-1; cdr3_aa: CASSPLQDRDFSF
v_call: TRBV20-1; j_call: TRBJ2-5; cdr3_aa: CSARKAGGETQYF
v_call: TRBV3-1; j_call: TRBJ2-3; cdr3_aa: CASSPFWSGGAGQYF
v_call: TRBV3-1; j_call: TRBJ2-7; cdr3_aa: CASSQERQGWSEQYF
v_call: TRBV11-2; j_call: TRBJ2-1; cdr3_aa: CASSIRRFGTKNNEQFF